These 17 T cell receptor beta chains originate from one sample sequenced in a study of identical twins. TCRdb independently ran MiXCR on the 5' RACE reads; one entry per CDR3 protein. Among around 490,000 distinct CDR3 sequences, nearly 15% were seen once, and the ten largest hold 0.44%. The sample was also linked to a second study, of yellow fever vaccine responses in identical twins.

The sequencing sample was made of CD4+ T cells sorted from blood. Receptors originate from a woman in her late teens or twenties in good health.

The chain is built from TRBV6-1 and TRBJ2-2, with D maybe TRBD1 (6 bases). The CDR3 has 14 amino acids. Between the trimmed V and J ends, which lost 6 bases and 0 bases, there was a span of 8 bases. CDR1 is MNHNS and CDR2 is SASEGT in the germline V gene. The CDR3 loop is CASRGQTNTGELFF. The CDR3 nucleotides are TGTGCCAGCAGGGGACAAACGAACACCGGGGAGCTGTTTTTT.

The chain couples TRBV25-1 to TRBJ1-1; D is unclear. Germline V gives CDR1 MGHDK, CDR2 SYGVNS. The length of the CDR3 is 16 residues. With 4 bases removed from V and 1 base from J, the gap between germline ends came to 16 bases. The CDR3 region is CASSVLPLYENTEAFF. CDR3 sequence (DNA): TGTGCCAGCAGTGTCCTCCCACTGTACGAGAACACTGAAGCTTTCTTT.

The CDR3 nucleotides read TGCGCCAGCTGGTATACCACAGGGGGCTTCGATGAGCAGTTCTTC. Its translation: CASWYTTGGFDEQFF. The V call is TRBV10-2, the J call TRBJ2-1; 9 nucleotides line up with TRBD1. J gave up 8 bases and V 8 bases, and 13 bases lay outside the gene matches. Germline V gene sequence: CDR1 WSHSY, CDR2 SAAADI. This CDR3 region has 15 residues.

The sample holds a few counts of this clonotype. The gene calls are TRBV4-1 and TRBJ2-3; 8 nucleotides agree with TRBD1. The trim removed 1 base at V and 1 base at J, leaving 4 bases unmatched. This CDR3 has 16 amino acids. The V gene's germline CDR1 is MGHRA and CDR2 YSYEKL. The DNA for the CDR3 is TGCGCCAGCAGCCAAGTGACAGGGGTACGCACAGATACGCAGTATTTT. It codes for CASSQVTGVRTDTQYF.

The sample holds a few counts of this clonotype. The rearrangement uses TRBV7-6 and TRBJ2-7, with 7 nucleotides matching TRBD2. CDR3 length equals 15 residues. Germline CDR1 and CDR2: SGHVS and FNYEAQ. Trimming took 5 bases from V and 5 from J; bases not matched to a gene: 12. This chain's CDR3 is CASSPQSGIVNEQYF. In DNA form, the CDR3 reads TGTGCCAGCAGCCCCCAGAGCGGGATAGTAAACGAGCAGTACTTC. Combining the CDR3 with reference TRBV7-6 and TRBJ2-7 gives the whole variable domain GAGVSQSPRYKVTKRGQDVALRCDPISGHVSLYWYRQALGQGPEFLTYFNYEAQQDKSGLPNDRFSAERPEGSISTLTIQRTEQRDSAMYRCASSPQSGIVNEQYFGPGTRLTVT.

The V gene is TRBV29-1, the J gene TRBJ1-3; a weak D match, TRBD1 (6 bases). V lost 7 bases to trimming and J lost 1 base, with 11 bases between them. CDR3 length: 13 amino acids. Germline CDR1 reads SQVTM; CDR2 reads ANQGSEA. The CDR3 nucleotides read TGCAGCGGTAGGGGGGCTTCTGGAAACACCATATATTTT. It encodes CSGRGASGNTIYF.

The CDR3 DNA reads TGTGCCAGCAGCACGGGACATACGAACACCGGGGAGCTGTTTTTT. Translated: CASSTGHTNTGELFF. The chain combines TRBV5-5 with TRBJ2-2; perhaps TRBD1 as D (6 bases). Germline V gene data show CDR1 as SGHKS and CDR2 as YYEKEE (reference sequence). V was trimmed by 4 bases and J by 0 bases, leaving 10 bases between them. This CDR3 spans 15 amino acids.

This clonotype turned up a few times. The chain links TRBV12-3 or TRBV12-4 to TRBJ2-7; 9 bases are a match to TRBD2. The CDR3 totals 16 residues. Trimming took 5 bases from V and 7 from J; bases not matched to a gene: 15. CDR3 loop: CASSGGNSGSLSEQYF. For the CDR3, the DNA is TGTGCCAGCAGTGGAGGTAATAGCGGGAGTCTATCGGAGCAGTACTTC.

Ten or more counts support this clonotype. In DNA, the CDR3 is TGCAGTGCTAGAGATCCACTAGCGGGCGGGACCGGGGAGCTGTTTTTT. This gives the protein CSARDPLAGGTGELFF. The chain employs TRBV20-1 and TRBJ2-2; 9 bases are a match to TRBD2. Germline trimming cut 0 bases from V and 5 bases from J; bases unmatched to any gene: 7. Germline assignment: CDR1 DFQATT and CDR2 SNEGSKA (reference sequence). The CDR3 is 16 amino acids.

There are a few counts of this clonotype. The J gene is TRBJ2-2, the V gene TRBV7-9, with D maybe TRBD1 (6 bases). CDR1 SEHNR and CDR2 FQNEAQ come from the germline V gene (reference sequence). The CDR3 sequence is 15 residues long. Trimming left V 3 bases short and J 3 bases short, with 11 bases between. The DNA of the CDR3 is TGTGCCAGCAGCTTTGGGGGCGCGGACACCGGGGAGCTGTTTTTT. It specifies CASSFGGADTGELFF.

V and J are TRBV28 and TRBJ1-2; the D gene is possibly TRBD1 (5 bases). Germline lookup yields CDR1 MDHEN and CDR2 SYDVKM. This CDR3 has 15 amino acids. Trimming left V 4 bases short and J 7 bases short, with 19 bases between. For the CDR3, the DNA is TGTGCCAGCAGTTACACCATGAGTCAGGGTGGTGGCTACACCTTC. As protein: CASSYTMSQGGGYTF.

The chain is built from TRBV2 and TRBJ1-5; 8 bases match TRBD1. V gave up 7 bases and J gave up 3 bases; unmatched junction bases: 8. This CDR3 is built from 15 residues. Per germline, CDR1 SNHLY and CDR2 FYNNEI. CDR3 nucleotide sequence: TGTGCCAGCAATAAGGAGGACAGGGACAATCAGCCCCAGCATTTT. Its translation is CASNKEDRDNQPQHF.

This clonotype showed up just a few times. The chain uses TRBV10-3 and TRBJ2-1, with D perhaps TRBD1 (6 bases). Germline V lookup: CDR1 ENHRY, CDR2 SYGVKD. The V end was cut by 6 bases, the J end by 4 bases, with 19 bases between. The CDR3 covers 16 residues. CDR3 in DNA: TGTGCCATCAGCCAGAAAACGGACAGAAAGTACAATGAGCAGTTCTTC. This codes for CAISQKTDRKYNEQFF.

This clonotype occurred many times. The chain combines TRBV5-6 with TRBJ2-3; 10 bases align to TRBD1. CDR3 length: 15 residues. V was pared by 0 bases and J by 4 bases, with 2 bases of the junction left unmatched. Germline V gene lookup returns CDR1 SGHDT and CDR2 YYEEEE. In DNA, the CDR3 is TGTGCCAGCAGCTTGGTAGGACAGGGGGCAGATACGCAGTATTTT. The encoded protein is CASSLVGQGADTQYF.

The chain carries TRBV3-1 and TRBJ2-5; D tentatively reads TRBD1 or TRBD2 (6 bases each). V lost 4 bases and J lost 5, with 17 bases in between. The length of the CDR3 is 15 residues. Germline lookup yields CDR1 LGHDT and CDR2 YNNKEL (reference sequence). The CDR3 spells CASSRKRGQSETQYF. The CDR3, as DNA: TGTGCCAGCAGCCGAAAACGGGGGCAGTCTGAGACCCAGTACTTC.

The sample holds a few counts of this clonotype. The chain employs TRBV5-1 and TRBJ2-1; the D gene is possibly TRBD2 (5 bases). Germline CDR1 is SGHRS and CDR2 is YFSETQ. CDR3 length: 15 amino acids. V was shortened by 4 bases and J by 1 base, with 12 bases between the two germline ends. The chain's CDR3 is CASSDRADSYNEQFF. The CDR3 coding sequence is TGCGCCAGCAGCGATCGAGCGGATTCCTACAATGAGCAGTTCTTC. The complete variable domain, with remaining parts taken from reference TRBV5-1 and TRBJ2-1, reads KAGVTQTPRYLIKTRGQQVTLSCSPISGHRSVSWYQQTPGQGLQFLFEYFSETQRNKGNFPGRFSGRQFSNSRSEMNVSTLELGDSALYLCASSDRADSYNEQFFGPGTRLTVL.

V gene TRBV6-5 combines with J gene TRBJ1-5, with 9 bases lining up with TRBD1. J was trimmed by 3 bases and V by 0 bases; bases with no gene match: 3. CDR3 length: 16 amino acids. Germline loops: CDR1 MNHEY, CDR2 SVGAGI. CDR3 residues: CASSYSHRGHNQPQHF. CDR3 nucleotide sequence: TGTGCCAGCAGTTACTCGCACAGGGGGCACAATCAGCCCCAGCATTTT.